This T cell receptor (beta chain) is from a study of cytomegalovirus exposure and HLA in healthy donors (dated 2017 in TCRdb). Some background on the complete study: According to an earlier analysis of 450 to 650 of the donors, some 170 million T cells yielded 120 million or so unique TCR beta sequences and 276 Gb of sequence data. Around 320 gigabases of sequencing data and approximately 84 million unique TCR sequences were included in an early release covering under 650 HLA-typed donors. Of the roughly 400 genotyped donors, 70% to 90% were placed in the genetic ancestry cluster associated with self-reported Caucasian donors. The aim of the study was to test whether cataloging public T cell receptors could identify signatures of past pathogen exposure. The study used immunosequencing to profile the T cell repertoires of approximately 640 subjects and linked those repertoires to cytomegalovirus serostatus. In addition to the first cohort of 650 to 750 subjects, a separate validation cohort of 120 different subjects was used. The study combined high-throughput TCR immunosequencing, statistical association of individual TCRs with disease status, and machine learning to predict cytomegalovirus infection status. To study patterns of TCR occurrence, a later analysis re-analyzed previously published TCR beta repertoires from several hundred donors and added high-resolution HLA genotyping. Rather than drawing on any new phenotypic data, the later analysis identified candidate immune exposures from TCR beta sequences and the way those sequences occurred across donors. In an earlier analysis of 500 to 650 of the donors, high-throughput TCR beta sequencing was used to judge whether each TCR beta V gene segment behaved as functional or pseudogenic. Donor age, sex, ethnicity and CMV serostatus were compiled alongside the repertoire data. Genome-wide SNP genotypes for about 65% of the 666 donors were used in a later genetic analysis, which treated that subset as a discovery cohort. All discovery cohort repertoires had been generated on a single sequencing platform. HLA typing included class I and class II loci at four-digit resolution. The number of donors typed differed by locus, with 629-630 for A, B, C, DRB1 and DQB1, roughly 550 for DQA1, nearly 610 for DPA1, and some 470 for DPB1. Roughly 5 DR-DQ haplotypes were handled as single units for association and clustering because linkage in the cohort was strong. On average, about 200,000 unique TCR beta nucleotide sequences were sequenced per donor among several hundred genotyped donors of the cohort, with about 17% of those sequences being non-productive. What the study reported, not specific to this receptor: In a later genetic analysis, a missense DCLRE1C variant was associated with V-gene and J-gene trimming of TCR beta chains, and the association was replicated in an independent cohort. In a later analysis, TCR association rates were found to vary across HLA loci, with the most associated TCRs seen for DRB1 alleles and the fewest for HLA-C alleles. In vitro tests confirmed that a few of the cytomegalovirus-associated TCR beta chains recognize cytomegalovirus antigens. Because HLA typing was unavailable for some donors at each locus, only the typed subset was used in association tests. The authors suggested that the approach could potentially be generalized to other disease states and immunological phenotypes. A further reported finding was that TCR beta sequences accurately predicted the HLA-A and HLA-B alleles for most subjects in the first cohort. A later analysis reported that several top co-occurrence clusters appeared linked to parvovirus B19, influenza, CMV and Epstein-Barr virus. While some public TCRs were present in many individuals, most TCR sequences turned up only very rarely across donors. Compared with the approximately 720-donor mean, donors in an Asian-associated ancestry cluster had fewer N-insertions in productive TCRs, according to a later genetic analysis. In both the original and validation cohorts, the classifier was reported to diagnose cytomegalovirus status with high specificity and sensitivity. The 87-base-pair reads could not distinguish some IMGT-functional V segments, including TRBV6-2 and TRBV6-3, so those segments were excluded. In a later analysis, HLA-associated TCR beta chains showed more clonal expansion and lower generation probabilities than non-associated chains that were equally common. Assigning TCR associations to individual alleles was difficult when HLA alleles, especially DR and DQ, strongly co-occurred. Sequencing depth was assumed to be roughly uniform across donors in the presence/absence analyses, though that assumption may not hold. Because counts were too low, some 17 rarely observed V segments, including chromosome 9 orphons, were excluded from the earlier analysis of fewer than 650 of the donors. An earlier analysis of approximately 530 of the donors showed that most TCR beta V segments appeared in productive rearrangements either about 87% or about 30% of the time, which broadly matched IMGT annotations. This cohort had only TCR beta chains sequenced, and the lack of alpha or paired-chain data limited which features could be detected. According to a later analysis, most CMV-associated TCR beta chains appeared to be HLA-restricted, and the HLA associations seemed to be driven largely by CMV exposure. Linkage disequilibrium might explain the correlated functional status among segregating V segments, but an unknown experimental factor could not be excluded. A group of highly shared sequence variants was considered likely to be a technical artifact of the sequencing pipeline. In a later analysis, some 17,000 TCR beta sequences were associated with specific HLA alleles at a false discovery rate of 0.05. For the cohort, immune exposure information was limited to CMV serostatus. The study gave a list of over 150 TCR beta chains associated with cytomegalovirus.

Details on this clone: Its antigen specificity is not known. No clone much larger than this one lies a single base away; base qualities are absent.

In total, about 650 healthy bone marrow donors made up the cohort. At the time of sampling, every cohort member was nominally healthy, though immune exposures that went unrecorded were likely present. The donor was CMV seropositive and was included in the group of 290 or so seropositive cohort members. Each donor provided a peripheral blood sample, and peripheral blood mononuclear cells were used for TCR beta sequencing. Genomic DNA extraction from the blood cell samples was performed with the Qiagen DNeasy Blood Extraction Kit. The method behind the library was the immunoSEQ multiplex PCR assay. For the multiplex PCR, a mixture combining 60 forward primers for TCR Vbeta segments and 13 reverse primers for TCR Jbeta segments was used. A multiplex PCR assay on genomic DNA amplified the CDR3 region of rearranged TCR beta genes. The amplified TCR beta libraries were sequenced on the Illumina HiSeq System as 87-base-pair reads. The authors' analysis ran thus. Across the roughly 640 repertoires, a later analysis counted some 81 million unique TCR beta chains, some 11 million of which were shared by at least two donors. Raw reads were error-corrected and collapsed into unique sequences with a nearest-neighbor algorithm that merged closely related sequences to remove PCR and sequencing errors. V, D and J gene segments were assigned by aligning CDR3 sequences to IMGT reference sequences. For a sequence to be retained, a match of at least six nucleotides to both a V gene segment and a J gene segment was required. Rearrangements were called productive when the CDR3 lacked stop codons and stayed in frame with V and J; all others were non-productive. CDR3 was defined according to IMGT convention as the region running from the second conserved V-encoded cysteine to the conserved J-encoded phenylalanine. The earlier analysis of some 600 of the donors excluded sequences that lacked an unambiguous match to a single V gene segment. In an earlier analysis of 500 to 750 of the donors, V segments were called functional above 56.7% productive rearrangements and were called segregating when the between-donor standard deviation exceeded 5%. A statistical classification framework was built for diagnosing cytomegalovirus status from the catalog of TCR beta chain sequences. A later analysis assigned V and J genes by comparing TCR nucleotide sequences with IMGT/GENE-DB human TR gene sequences. In a later analysis, CDR3 sequences and most-parsimonious VDJ recombination scenarios were assigned using the TCRdist pipeline. In a later analysis, each TCR beta chain was defined by its CDR3 amino acid sequence together with its V-gene family, and reads without a unique V-gene family were excluded. To address suspected cross-contamination and a sequencing artifact, a later analysis removed under 600 highly shared, low-generation-probability nucleotide sequences. In a later analysis, a clonal expansion index for each public chain was calculated from normalized within-repertoire ranks of inferred template counts. In a later analysis, generation probabilities were computed with a VDJ recombination model fitted to out-of-frame rearrangements, and the resulting probabilities were checked against IGoR. Hypergeometric tests were used in a later analysis to score TCR-TCR, TCR-HLA and TCR-CMV co-occurrence, with a repertoire-size bias correction applied to the TCR pairs. In a later analysis, false discovery rates were estimated by permuting HLA or CMV assignments 20 times. In a later analysis, co-occurring TCRs were grouped using DBSCAN, with TCRdist sequence similarity added in when clustering inside HLA-allele-positive subsets. Repertoires with fewer than 30,000 or more than 120,000 public chains were left out of co-occurrence clustering, as were five repertoires with anomalous nucleotide sharing. TCRdb's version of the immuneACCESS table is confined to in-frame rearrangements and falls short of the full clone set. An unresolved V gene accounts for under half of the shortfall where checked; the remainder is of unknown origin. V and J calls plus clone size are reproduced from that table; the DNA served to infer D and trimming. For this sample there are more than 150,000 clones; 81% appear just once. The biggest ten clones account for 1% to 1.5% of the sample.

Including cysteine and phenylalanine, the CDR3 has 16 amino acids. Of the read, only the CDR3 DNA is kept; its 48 bases are in frame from base 1. Taken from the germline V gene (reference sequence), the CDR1 and CDR2 loops are GTSNPN and SVGIG. Trimming accounts for 0 bases at V and 5 bases at J, while the number of junction bases matched to no gene is 9. The sample taken for sequencing was PBMCs. This TCR derives from a man aged 50 to 60 in good health and CMV-seropositive. The V and J segments used are TRBV30 and TRBJ1-2; a stretch of 10 junction bases matches TRBD1. The DNA is TGTGCCTGGAGTGTAATGGGGACAGGGGAAATGTATGGCTACACCTTC. This translates into CAWSVMGTGEMYGYTF. This CDR3, with the reference TRBV30 and TRBJ1-2 proteins standing in past its ends, gives the full variable domain SQTIHQWPATLVQPVGSPLSLECTVEGTSNPNLYWYRQAAGRGLQLLFYSVGIGQISSEVPQNLSASRPQDRQFILSSKKLLLSDSGFYLCAWSVMGTGEMYGYTFGSGTRLTVV.